This T cell receptor beta chain stems from a study of T cells in Graves' hyperthyroidism and ophthalmopathy (dated by TCRdb to between 2018 and 2020). Broadly, across the study: Peripheral blood was collected at initial diagnosis, before any treatment. To identify TCR V-J signatures that set the groups apart, the researchers used a discovery cohort of more than 95 patients, made up of 40 to 45 with Graves' ophthalmopathy and 57 with stable Graves' hyperthyroidism. Prospective prediction of ophthalmopathy was tested in an independent validation cohort of fewer than 20 hyperthyroidism patients and 17 patients who later progressed to ophthalmopathy. The approximately 98 discovery patients were randomly divided into training and test sets at a 7:3 ratio. In several Graves' hyperthyroidism patients, the study also compared T-cell repertoires from thyroid tissue with T-cell repertoires from blood. Once sampling was done, hyperthyroidism patients were given methimazole at a starting dose of 30 mg daily, whereas ophthalmopathy patients were given high-dose intravenous methylprednisolone. According to the paper, TCR Vbeta CDR3 sequencing was carried out on 135 peripheral blood samples, which came from about 45 ophthalmopathy, around 74 hyperthyroidism and roughly 17 progressor patients. Study-level results and caveats: Most expanded thyroid clonotypes (frequency above 0.001) were also detected in blood, suggesting blood repertoires may reflect thyroid immune responses. Ophthalmopathy was separated from stable hyperthyroidism by a 13 V-J signature model, with 87.88% sensitivity and roughly 81% specificity obtained in cross-validation and 80%/75% obtained in testing. In validation, the model predicted progression to ophthalmopathy with about 71% sensitivity and about 73% specificity, a median of 6.5 months before onset. Sample size was not statistically predetermined, and investigators were not blinded to group allocation.

Worth noting for this clonotype: It lacks a known antigen. Nothing much larger sits one base from this clone, and base qualities are not available.

The hyperthyroidism patients were between 18 and 65 years old and newly diagnosed, with a disease duration of less than 2 months. Any patient with an uncontrolled infection, another autoimmune disease, pregnancy or lactation was excluded. Diagnoses relied on clinical symptoms, serum thyroxine and TRAb, thyroid ultrasound and orbital computed tomography. For progressor patients, blood was drawn at the first diagnosis of hyperthyroidism, before any ophthalmopathy symptoms had appeared. PBMCs were separated from roughly 10 ml of fresh peripheral blood using Ficoll-Paque density gradient centrifugation. Patients classed as progressors first received a Graves' hyperthyroidism diagnosis and then went on to develop ophthalmopathy during follow-up. Trizol reagent was used to extract total RNA, and RNA quality was then checked on an Agilent 2100 Bioanalyzer. Via the germline V gene (reference sequence), CDR1 is SEHNR and CDR2 FQNEAQ. The junction shows trimming of 6 bases on V and 5 bases on J, and the gene matches do not reach 10 bases of it. Including cysteine and phenylalanine, the CDR3 has 15 amino acids. The only DNA kept is the CDR3, 45 bases in frame from the first base.

Amplification of TCR beta CDR3 regions was carried out from RNA transcripts. The first round of RT-PCR for the TCR CDR3 was performed with the HTBI primer set and the Qiagen OneStep RT-PCR kit. A second multiplex PCR round built the libraries, followed by size selection and purification. Sequencing of the libraries was done on an Illumina HiSeq2000 using paired-end 100 bp reads. In the paper's pipeline: Raw data were processed with SOAPnuke, discarding reads with adapters, uncalled bases, mean Phred below 15, or no exact constant-primer or identifier match. High-quality paired reads were merged using COPE v1.2.5, and each unique nucleotide sequence was defined as a clonotype. MiTCR v1.1 was used to align clonotypes to the IMGT TRBV, TRBD and TRBJ reference segments. Only V-J combinations with frequency above 0.0001, covering roughly 99% of repertoires, were analysed. A TCS score was defined as the ratio of F50 (clonal expansion) to E x V (chaos), with BLOSUM62-based TCRdist applied between CDR3 peptides within each V-J. Welch's t-statistics and random forest reduced fewer than 550 V-J features to about 13, which were used in a naive Bayes classifier (R e1071). TCRdb took the public reads, trimmed them with fastp at Q25, ran MiXCR for clone calling and kept in-frame beta chains. Here each entry gathers all rows of one CDR3 protein and keeps the most common genes and DNA. Here the V and J calls rest on TCRdb's processing, not on the authors' analysis. A total of hundreds of thousands of distinct CDR3 sequences appear in this sample, approximately 15% of them only once. The top ten constitute more than 5% of the sample.

Sequencing was performed on blood. The origin of this receptor is a woman aged 25 to 39 with Graves' hyperthyroidism that later progressed to Graves' ophthalmopathy. The chain joins TRBV7-9 to TRBJ1-3; 7 central bases correspond to TRBD1. The CDR3 is CASSDGGQDRNTIYF. The nucleotide sequence is TGTGCCAGCAGTGACGGAGGACAGGACCGAAACACCATATATTTT. Beyond the CDR3, the reference TRBV7-9 and TRBJ1-3 genes provide the residues; the full variable domain reads: DTGVSQNPRHKITKRGQNVTFRCDPISEHNRLYWYRQTLGQGPEFLTYFQNEAQLEKSRLLSDRFSAERPKGSFSTLEIQRTEQGDSAMYLCASSDGGQDRNTIYFGEGSWLTVV.